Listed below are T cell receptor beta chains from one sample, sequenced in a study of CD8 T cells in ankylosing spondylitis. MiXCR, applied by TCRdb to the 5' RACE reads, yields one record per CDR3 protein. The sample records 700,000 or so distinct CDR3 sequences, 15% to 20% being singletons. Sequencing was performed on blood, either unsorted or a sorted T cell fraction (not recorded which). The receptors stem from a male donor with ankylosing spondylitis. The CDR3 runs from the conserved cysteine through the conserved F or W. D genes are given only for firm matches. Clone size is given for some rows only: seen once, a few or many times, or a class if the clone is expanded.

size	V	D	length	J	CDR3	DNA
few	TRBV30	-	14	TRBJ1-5	CAWSRSGGNQPQHF	TGTGCCTGGAGCCGATCTGGGGGCAATCAGCCCCAGCATTTT
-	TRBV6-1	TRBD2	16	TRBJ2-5	CASSPTGLAGEETQYF	TGTGCCAGCAGCCCTACCGGACTAGCGGGGGAGGAGACCCAGTACTTC
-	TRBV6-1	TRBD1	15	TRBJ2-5	CASVQGQKSGETQYF	TGTGCCAGCGTCCAGGGACAGAAATCGGGAGAGACCCAGTACTTC
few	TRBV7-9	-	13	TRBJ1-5	CASQQGLGQPQHF	TGTGCCAGCCAACAGGGCCTCGGTCAGCCCCAGCATTTT
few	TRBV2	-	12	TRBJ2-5	CASNPYQETQYF	TGTGCCAGCAATCCGTACCAAGAGACCCAGTACTTC
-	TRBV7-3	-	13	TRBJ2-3	CASSLSVADTQYF	TGTGCCAGCAGCTTATCTGTCGCAGATACGCAGTATTTT
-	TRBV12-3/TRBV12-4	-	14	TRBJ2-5	CASSLSGGSGTQYF	TGTGCCAGCAGTTTATCTGGGGGGTCGGGGACCCAGTACTTC
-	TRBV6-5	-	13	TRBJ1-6	CASSYKAYSPLHF	TGTGCCAGCAGTTATAAGGCTTATTCACCCCTCCACTTT
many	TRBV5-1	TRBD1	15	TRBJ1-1	CASSLAGTGGTEAFF	TGCGCCAGCAGCTTGGCCGGGACAGGGGGCACTGAAGCTTTCTTT
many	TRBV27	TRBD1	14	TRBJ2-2	CASSSGQYTGELFF	TGTGCCAGCAGTTCGGGACAGTACACCGGGGAGCTGTTTTTT
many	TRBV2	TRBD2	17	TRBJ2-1	CASRDPSGRTSYNEQFF	TGTGCCAGCAGGGACCCTAGCGGGAGGACCTCCTACAATGAGCAGTTCTTC
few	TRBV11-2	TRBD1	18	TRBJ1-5	CASSSPGTGYIPTQPQHF	TGTGCCAGCAGCTCCCCCGGGACAGGGTATATCCCCACTCAGCCCCAGCATTTT
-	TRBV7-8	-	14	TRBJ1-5	CASSLSTINQPQHF	TGTGCCAGCAGCTTATCAACGATCAATCAGCCCCAGCATTTT
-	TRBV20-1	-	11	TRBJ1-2	CSARDGYGYTF	TGCAGTGCAAGGGACGGTTATGGCTACACCTTC
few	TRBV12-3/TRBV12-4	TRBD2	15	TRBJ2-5	CASSTHSGGQETQYF	TGTGCCAGCAGTACTCATAGCGGGGGACAAGAGACCCAGTACTTC
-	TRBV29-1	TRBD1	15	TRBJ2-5	CSAEGDRDSLETQYF	TGCAGCGCTGAAGGGGACAGGGATAGTTTAGAGACCCAGTACTTC
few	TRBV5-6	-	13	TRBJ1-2	CASSMGRRYGYTF	TGTGCCAGCAGCATGGGACGGCGCTATGGCTACACCTTC
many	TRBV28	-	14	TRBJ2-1	CASSPGLSYNEQFF	TGTGCCAGCAGTCCCGGACTTTCCTACAATGAGCAGTTCTTC
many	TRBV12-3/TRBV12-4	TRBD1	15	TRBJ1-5	CASSITGVSNQPQHF	TGTGCCAGCAGCATTACAGGGGTCAGCAATCAGCCCCAGCATTTT
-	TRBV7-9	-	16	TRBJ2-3	CASSPLGPPSPDTQYF	TGTGCCAGCAGCCCACTAGGGCCCCCCTCCCCAGATACGCAGTATTTT
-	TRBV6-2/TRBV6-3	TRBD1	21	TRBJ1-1	CASKIPSGTGDYNQMNTEAFF	TGTGCCAGCAAAATACCCTCCGGGACAGGGGATTACAACCAGATGAACACTGAAGCTTTCTTT
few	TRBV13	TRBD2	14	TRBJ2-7	CASSSGTISYEQYF	TGTGCCAGCAGCTCCGGGACTATTTCCTACGAGCAGTACTTC
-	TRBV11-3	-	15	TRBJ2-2	CASSSLDTNTGELFF	TGTGCCAGCAGCTCACTGGACACGAACACCGGGGAGCTGTTTTTT
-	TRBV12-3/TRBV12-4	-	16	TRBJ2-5	CASSLGWEDIQETQYF	TGTGCCAGCAGTTTAGGTTGGGAAGACATCCAAGAGACCCAGTACTTC
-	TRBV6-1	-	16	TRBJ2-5	CASKVGRSPSQETQYF	TGTGCCAGCAAAGTCGGCAGGAGCCCTTCTCAAGAGACCCAGTACTTC
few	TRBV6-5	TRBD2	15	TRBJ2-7	CASSDSVAGPYEQYF	TGTGCCAGCAGTGACTCGGTAGCGGGTCCCTACGAGCAGTACTTC
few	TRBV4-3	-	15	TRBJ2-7	CASSQEGAPTYEQYF	TGCGCCAGCAGCCAAGAAGGCGCGCCTACCTACGAGCAGTACTTC